The 20 T cell receptor beta chains below come from one sample, sequenced in a study of memory CD4+ T cells and cytomegalovirus serostatus. Single viable CD3+CD4+CD8-CD45RO+ cells were sorted as the memory CD4+ T cells. The table came from immunoSEQ multiplex PCR; TCRdb's copy has only in-frame clones and leaves some out. Among 35,000 to 50,000 clones listed, over 60% were seen once. The specimen sequenced was memory CD4+ T cells from blood. These receptors all come from an adult in good health and CMV-seronegative.

The chain is built from TRBV19 and TRBJ2-5; D gene unclear. CDR3 length equals 14 residues. Germline V gene sequence: CDR1 LNHDA, CDR2 SQIVND (reference sequence). V was pared by 2 bases and J by 3 bases, with 10 bases between. The CDR3 loop is CASSINSAEETQYF. The CDR3 DNA reads TGTGCCAGTAGTATAAATAGTGCAGAAGAGACCCAGTACTTC.

The gene calls are TRBV28 and TRBJ1-2; 8 positions match TRBD1. The germline CDR1 and CDR2 sequences are MDHEN and SYDVKM. After removal of 5 bases from V and 8 bases from J, the junction contained 4 bases not matched to a gene. CDR3 length equals 12 residues. The CDR3 bases are TGTGCCAGCAGTCAGGGGGCTGACGGCTACACCTTC. It is translated as CASSQGADGYTF.

CDR3 region: CASSSHDYGYTF. CDR3 sequence (DNA): TGTGCCAGCAGCTCCCATGACTATGGCTACACCTTC. The chain combines TRBV11-2 with TRBJ1-2; no definite D call. This CDR3 region has 12 residues. Looked up from germline, CDR1 is SGHAT and CDR2 is FQNNGV. Trimming shortened V by 4 bases and J by 3 bases, and 6 bases separated the two germline ends.

This chain uses TRBV7-2 with TRBJ1-2; 7 nucleotides agree with TRBD1. Germline CDR1 reads SGHTA; CDR2 reads FQGNSA. With V trimmed by 5 bases and J by 8 bases, 5 bases remained unmatched. The CDR3 contains 12 residues. CDR3 residues: CASSLDREGYTF. The CDR3 DNA is TGTGCCAGCAGCCTTGACAGGGAAGGCTACACCTTC.

A single count supports this clone. V gene TRBV7-2 combines with J gene TRBJ2-7; TRBD2 agrees at 14 bases. Germline CDR1 and CDR2: SGHTA and FQGNSA. J was trimmed by 6 bases and V by 7 bases; bases with no gene match: 11. This CDR3 contains 16 residues. The DNA for the CDR3 is TGTGCCAGCATCCAGGAGGGGACTAGCGGGAGAAGCGAGCAGTACTTC. Residues: CASIQEGTSGRSEQYF.

The rearrangement links TRBV7-9 to TRBJ2-3, with TRBD2 matching 8 bases. The CDR3 is made up of 18 amino acids. Germline-derived CDR1 and CDR2 are SEHNR and FQNEAQ (reference sequence). J lost 6 bases, V lost 4 bases, and 18 bases had no gene match. The CDR3 loop is CASSSPRIGGRKGDTQYF. The CDR3 DNA follows: TGTGCCAGCAGCTCTCCCAGAATCGGCGGGAGGAAGGGGGATACGCAGTATTTT. The full variable domain, in which reference TRBV7-9 and TRBJ2-3 provide the parts outside the CDR3, is DTGVSQNPRHKITKRGQNVTFRCDPISEHNRLYWYRQTLGQGPEFLTYFQNEAQLEKSRLLSDRFSAERPKGSFSTLEIQRTEQGDSAMYLCASSSPRIGGRKGDTQYFGPGTRLTVL.

V is TRBV2 and J is TRBJ1-3; D possibly corresponds to TRBD1 (5 bases). This CDR3 has 14 residues. CDR1 and CDR2 (germline): SNHLY, FYNNEI. V lost 5 bases and J 4 bases, leaving 12 bases between the germline ends. CDR3 DNA: TGTGCCAGCAGTTTAGGACAACGGGGAAACACCATATATTTT. Protein sequence: CASSLGQRGNTIYF.

The rearrangement links TRBV9 to TRBJ1-1, with 7 bases identical to TRBD1. Germline CDR1 SGDLS, CDR2 YYNGEE. J gave up 1 base and V 4 bases, and 10 bases lay outside the gene matches. The CDR3 contains 16 residues. CDR3 amino acids: CASSPDVDRANTEAFF. For the CDR3, the DNA is TGTGCCAGCAGCCCAGACGTAGACAGGGCGAACACTGAAGCTTTCTTT.

V usage is TRBV21-1 and J usage is TRBJ2-1; the DNA was not compared with TRBD2, the D call given in the table. TRBV21-1 is noted as a pseudogene. The CDR3 runs to 13 residues. The CDR3 here is CASSKGETRSYFF. The DNA for the CDR3 is TGTGCCAGCAGCAAAGGCGAAACTAGATCTTATTTCTTC.

The chain carries TRBV29-1 and TRBJ2-1; tentatively, D is TRBD2 (7 bases). Germline CDR1 SQVTM, CDR2 ANQGSEA. CDR3 length equals 15 residues. The V end was cut by 3 bases, the J end by 6 bases, with 18 bases between. The CDR3 loop reads CSVELRGGQGNEQFF. The CDR3 DNA is TGCAGCGTTGAGCTGAGGGGGGGTCAGGGCAATGAGCAGTTCTTC.

The V call is TRBV28, the J call TRBJ2-5; no clear D gene. The CDR3 runs to 13 residues. Trimming stripped 3 bases from V and 5 bases from J, with 10 bases between. Per the germline V gene, CDR1 is MDHEN and CDR2 is SYDVKM. CDR3 bases: TGTGCCAGCAGTTTCCCCGGAAGCGAGACCCAGTACTTC. Encoded protein: CASSFPGSETQYF.

V gene TRBV5-5 combines with J gene TRBJ1-2, with a tentative D call TRBD1 (5 bases). The CDR3 extends over 13 amino acids. The germline V gene encodes CDR1 SGHKS and CDR2 YYEKEE (reference sequence). Trimming removed 4 bases from V and 4 bases from J, with 11 bases in between. DNA of the CDR3: TGTGCCAGCAGCCTGATGGGGGGCTATGGCTACACCTTC. It translates to CASSLMGGYGYTF.

This clone appeared a single time. This chain connects TRBV29-1 to TRBJ2-1; the match to TRBD2 covers 13 bases. Germline V gene sequence: CDR1 SQVTM, CDR2 ANQGSEA. The V gene end was trimmed by 6 bases and the J gene end by 3 bases; junction bases not matched to a gene: 5. This CDR3 region has 15 residues. The CDR3 loop reads CSVTGTSGIYNEQFF. In DNA form, the CDR3 reads TGCAGCGTCACCGGGACTAGCGGGATCTACAATGAGCAGTTCTTC.

This clone was observed a handful of times. J is TRBJ1-4 and V is TRBV7-2; a possible D gene is TRBD1 (5 bases). There are 14 residues in the CDR3. In germline, CDR1 is SGHTA, CDR2 FQGNSA. The V end lost 5 bases, the J end lost 7 bases, and 14 bases lay between the germline ends. The CDR3 DNA reads as TGTGCCAGCAGCCCCGAAGGGGCAAGTGAAAAACTGTTTTTT. It is translated as CASSPEGASEKLFF.

The chain combines TRBV11-2 with TRBJ2-1, with 10 bases fitting TRBD2. Germline lookup yields CDR1 SGHAT and CDR2 FQNNGV. The CDR3 loop spans 16 amino acids. J was trimmed by 4 bases and V by 2 bases; bases with no gene match: 5. CDR3 bases: TGTGCCAGCAGCTTAAGGGCTAGCGGGAGTTACAATGAGCAGTTCTTC. Its translation: CASSLRASGSYNEQFF. Filled out from reference TRBV11-2 and TRBJ2-1, the complete variable domain reads EAGVAQSPRYKIIEKRQSVAFWCNPISGHATLYWYQQILGQGPKLLIQFQNNGVVDDSQLPKDRFSAERLKGVDSTLKIQPAKLEDSAVYLCASSLRASGSYNEQFFGPGTRLTVL.

The CDR3 spells CASSLVRFEAFF. The CDR3 DNA sequence: TGTGCCAGCAGCTTAGTTCGATTTGAAGCTTTCTTT. The rearrangement uses TRBV7-9 and TRBJ1-1; D is ambiguous. Trimming shortened V by 1 base and J by 7 bases, and 7 bases separated the two germline ends. Germline V CDR1 and CDR2: SEHNR, FQNEAQ (reference sequence). The CDR3 consists of 12 residues.

This chain's CDR3 is CASSFSYEQYF. DNA of the CDR3: TGTGCCAGCAGCTTCTCCTACGAGCAGTACTTC. This sequence joins TRBV5-5 and TRBJ2-7; D is unclear. V was clipped by 2 bases and J by 0 bases, with 0 bases between them. The CDR3 has 11 amino acids. CDR1 is SGHKS and CDR2 is YYEKEE in the germline V gene (reference sequence).

V is TRBV28 and J is TRBJ1-1; D remains ambiguous. Trimming took off 6 bases at V and 4 bases at J, with 12 bases between the two ends. The germline gives CDR1 MDHEN, CDR2 SYDVKM. The CDR3 has 13 amino acids. CDR3 coding DNA: TGTGCCAGCAGCCAGGCATGGGTCACTGAAGCTTTCTTT. Its protein is CASSQAWVTEAFF. The whole variable domain, remainder taken from reference TRBV28 and TRBJ1-1, is DVKVTQSSRYLVKRTGEKVFLECVQDMDHENMFWYRQDPGLGLRLIYFSYDVKMKEKGDIPEGYSVSREKKERFSLILESASTNQTSMYLCASSQAWVTEAFFGQGTRLTVV.

The V and J genes are TRBV5-1 and TRBJ1-2, with a weak D call TRBD1 (5 bases). The germline V and J ends were trimmed by 0 bases and 6 bases, with 15 bases remaining between them. The CDR3 extends over 15 amino acids. CDR1 and CDR2 (germline): SGHRS, YFSETQ. Here the CDR3 DNA reads TGCGCCAGCAGCTTGGGGTTGGGGCCCCTTAATGGCTACACCTTC. Its translation is CASSLGLGPLNGYTF.

The chain uses TRBV6-1 and TRBJ2-7, with no clear D. The CDR3 consists of 12 residues. Germline CDR1 and CDR2: MNHNS and SASEGT. V shed 4 bases and J shed 2 bases, with 6 bases lying between them. The CDR3: CASSGGPYEQYF. The CDR3 nucleotides are TGTGCCAGCAGTGGTGGGCCCTACGAGCAGTACTTC.